What follows describes a single T cell receptor (beta chain). Its antigen is not identified. Primers for the PCR totalled 60 Vbeta and 13 Jbeta. Sequenced by immunoSEQ multiplex PCR; TCRdb stores in-frame clones only, minus some. The sample has 100,000 or so clones; about 79% are singletons. This specimen belongs to a study of cytomegalovirus exposure and HLA in healthy donors. Study results and caveats: Reports credit the classifier with highly specific, highly sensitive diagnosis of cytomegalovirus status. The study carried out a later analysis of TCR beta sequences. It associated around 17,000 of them with specific HLA alleles at a false discovery rate of 0.05. An analysis was carried out at a later point. It showed that HLA-associated TCR beta chains were more clonally expanded than equally common non-associated chains. With later analysis, a missense DCLRE1C variant became linked to TCR beta V- and J-gene trimming.

CDR1 and CDR2 (germline): GTSNPN, SVGIG (reference sequence). The V gene end was trimmed by 5 bases and the J gene end by 8 bases; junction bases not matched to a gene: 4. The CDR3 is 12 amino acids. This receptor was obtained from a woman aged 18 to 35 in good health and CMV-seronegative. Specimen: PBMCs. The chain joins TRBV30 to TRBJ2-1; 9 nucleotides line up with TRBD1. CDR3 region: CAWDRGGDEQFF. The CDR3 region has the DNA TGTGCCTGGGACAGGGGGGGGGATGAGCAGTTCTTC.